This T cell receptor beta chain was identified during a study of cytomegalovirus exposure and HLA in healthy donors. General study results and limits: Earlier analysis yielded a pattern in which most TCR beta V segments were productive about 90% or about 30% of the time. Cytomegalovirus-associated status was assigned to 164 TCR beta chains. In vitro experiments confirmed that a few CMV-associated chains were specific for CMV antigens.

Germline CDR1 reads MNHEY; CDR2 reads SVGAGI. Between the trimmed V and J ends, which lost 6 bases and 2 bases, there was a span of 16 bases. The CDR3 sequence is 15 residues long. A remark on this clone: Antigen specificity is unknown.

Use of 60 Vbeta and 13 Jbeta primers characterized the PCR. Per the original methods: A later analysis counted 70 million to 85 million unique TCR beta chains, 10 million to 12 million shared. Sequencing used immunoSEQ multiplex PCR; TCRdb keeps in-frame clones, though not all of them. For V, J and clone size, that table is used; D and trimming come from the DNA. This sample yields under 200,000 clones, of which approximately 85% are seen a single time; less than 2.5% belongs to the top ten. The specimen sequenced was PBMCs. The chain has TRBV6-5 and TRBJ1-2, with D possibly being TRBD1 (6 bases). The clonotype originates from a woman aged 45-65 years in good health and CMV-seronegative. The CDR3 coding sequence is TGTGCCAGCAGCTCTCGACAGGAGTTCAACTATGGCTACACCTTC. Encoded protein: CASSSRQEFNYGYTF.